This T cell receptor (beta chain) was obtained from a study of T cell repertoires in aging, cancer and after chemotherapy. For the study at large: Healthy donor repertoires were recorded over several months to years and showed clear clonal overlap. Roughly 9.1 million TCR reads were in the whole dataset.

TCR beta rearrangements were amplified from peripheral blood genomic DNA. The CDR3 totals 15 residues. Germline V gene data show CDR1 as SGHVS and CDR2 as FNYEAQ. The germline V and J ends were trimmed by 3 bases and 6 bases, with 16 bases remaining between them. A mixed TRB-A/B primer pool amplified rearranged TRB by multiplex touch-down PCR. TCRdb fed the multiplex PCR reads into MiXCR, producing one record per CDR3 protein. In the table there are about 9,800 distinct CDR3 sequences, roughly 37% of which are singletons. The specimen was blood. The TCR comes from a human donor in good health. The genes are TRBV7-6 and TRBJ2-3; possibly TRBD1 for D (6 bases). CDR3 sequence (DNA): TGTGCCAGCAGCTTCGAGACAGGTCCCGAGGATACGCAGTATTTT. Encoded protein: CASSFETGPEDTQYF. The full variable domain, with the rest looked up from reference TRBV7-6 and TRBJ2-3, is GAGVSQSPRYKVTKRGQDVALRCDPISGHVSLYWYRQALGQGPEFLTYFNYEAQQDKSGLPNDRFSAERPEGSISTLTIQRTEQRDSAMYRCASSFETGPEDTQYFGPGTRLTVL.